Below, 24 T cell receptor beta chains from the same sample are listed, as sequenced in a study of blood T cell repertoires in COVID-19. Data came from immunoSEQ multiplex PCR; TCRdb stores just in-frame clones and leaves some out. The table records 300,000 to 400,000 clones, more than 75% of them present only once. The sample comprised peripheral blood. These receptors all come from a man aged 45 to 65 with active or convalescent COVID-19.

Comment on this clone: The sample holds other DNA sequences that translate to the same CDR3. The chain is built from TRBV7-2 and TRBJ1-2, with 7 nucleotides matching TRBD1. CDR3 length: 13 amino acids. CDR1 and CDR2 (germline): SGHTA, FQGNSA. The V and J ends lost 3 bases and 8 bases, in that order; junction bases with no gene match: 6. The CDR3 protein is CASSLEGARGYTF. Written as DNA, the CDR3 is TGTGCCAGCAGCTTGGAGGGGGCGCGCGGCTACACCTTC. Drawing the rest from reference TRBV7-2 and TRBJ1-2, the complete variable domain is GAGVSQSPSNKVTEKGKDVELRCDPISGHTALYWYRQSLGQGLEFLIYFQGNSAPDKSGLPSDRFSAERTGGSVSTLTIQRTQQEDSAVYLCASSLEGARGYTFGSGTRLTVV.

The chain joins TRBV5-1 to TRBJ1-2; D is possibly TRBD1 (5 bases). This CDR3 spans 12 amino acids. Germline values: CDR1 SGHRS, CDR2 YFSETQ. Trimming stripped 3 bases from V and 3 bases from J, with 6 bases between. CDR3: CASSSTDYGYTF. CDR3 DNA: TGCGCCAGCAGCTCGACAGACTATGGCTACACCTTC.

J is TRBJ2-3 and V is TRBV2; 12 bases map to TRBD2. This CDR3 has 14 amino acids. Germline CDR1 SNHLY, CDR2 FYNNEI. Germline trimming cut 7 bases from V and 6 bases from J; bases unmatched to any gene: 5. The chain's CDR3 is CASTLAGGSDTQYF. The CDR3 DNA sequence: TGTGCCAGCACGCTAGCGGGGGGGTCGGATACGCAGTATTTT.

The V and J genes are TRBV5-1 and TRBJ2-1; 7 positions match TRBD1. After removal of 5 bases from V and 4 bases from J, the junction contained 3 bases not matched to a gene. This CDR3 has 13 residues. CDR1 is SGHRS, CDR2 YFSETQ, per germline. Here the CDR3 reads CASRRQGYNEQFF. CDR3 in DNA: TGCGCCAGCAGAAGACAGGGATACAATGAGCAGTTCTTC.

This clone occurred once. The genes are TRBV5-1 and TRBJ1-2; 9 bases line up with TRBD1. Trimming took 0 bases from V and 6 from J; bases not matched to a gene: 3. This CDR3 region has 14 residues. The germline gives CDR1 SGHRS, CDR2 YFSETQ. CDR3 sequence reads: CASSLAGQGNGYTF. In DNA form, the CDR3 reads TGCGCCAGCAGCTTGGCGGGACAGGGTAATGGCTACACCTTC.

The rearrangement joins TRBV7-2 to TRBJ1-2, with unresolved D. Trimming removed 0 bases at V and 2 bases at J, with 7 bases between. Germline V CDR1 and CDR2: SGHTA, FQGNSA. CDR3 length: 14 residues. CDR3 residues: CASSLASGNYGYTF. CDR3 DNA: TGTGCCAGCAGCTTAGCCAGCGGGAACTATGGCTACACCTTC.

The V call is TRBV29-1, the J call TRBJ2-5; maybe TRBD1 (6 bases). V lost 1 base and J 5 bases, leaving 17 bases between the germline ends. Germline V gene lookup returns CDR1 SQVTM and CDR2 ANQGSEA. CDR3 length: 15 amino acids. The CDR3 here is CSVEVWGRGTETQYF. The DNA for the CDR3 is TGCAGCGTTGAAGTTTGGGGCAGGGGAACGGAGACCCAGTACTTC.

The chain recombines TRBV6-2 or TRBV6-3 with TRBJ2-6; D remains unclear. Trimming left V 0 bases short and J 0 bases short, with 9 bases between. The CDR3 is made up of 17 amino acids. Germline V lookup: CDR1 MNHEY, CDR2 SVGEGT. Written as DNA, the CDR3 is TGTGCCAGCAGTTACTCATACAGTAACTCTGGGGCCAACGTCCTGACTTTC. It is translated as CASSYSYSNSGANVLTF.

The rearrangement uses TRBV18 and TRBJ1-5; the D is unclear. V was trimmed by 2 bases and J by 2 bases, leaving 13 bases between them. CDR3 length: 16 amino acids. Germline V gene sequence: CDR1 KGHSH, CDR2 LQKENI. The CDR3 spells CASSPSSGGGNQPQHF. The CDR3 DNA reads as TGTGCCAGCTCACCAAGCAGCGGCGGCGGCAATCAGCCCCAGCATTTT.

The chain links TRBV5-6 to TRBJ1-2; D remains ambiguous. V was shortened by 4 bases and J by 5 bases, with 18 bases between the two germline ends. The germline CDR1 and CDR2 sequences are SGHDT and YYEEEE. This CDR3 contains 15 residues. The CDR3 here is CASSPLGGEQYGYTF. CDR3 nucleotide sequence: TGTGCCAGCAGCCCCCTAGGTGGGGAGCAGTATGGCTACACCTTC.

This clone was seen only once. V is TRBV24-1 and J is TRBJ2-1; maybe TRBD1 (6 bases). The CDR3 runs to 17 residues. The germline gives CDR1 KGHDR, CDR2 SFDVKD. V dropped 4 bases and J dropped 2 bases, with 17 bases sitting between them. This CDR3 is CATSDPGTLQAYNEQFF. In DNA form, the CDR3 reads TGTGCCACCAGTGACCCCGGGACACTACAAGCCTACAATGAGCAGTTCTTC.

The V gene is TRBV7-9, the J gene TRBJ2-5; possibly TRBD2 for D (5 bases). Germline CDR1 and CDR2: SEHNR and FQNEAQ (reference sequence). This CDR3 spans 13 amino acids. The V gene lost 5 bases and the J gene lost 5 bases, with 12 bases spanning the gap. This CDR3 reads CASSQNTGETQYF. CDR3 bases: TGTGCCAGCAGCCAGAACACGGGGGAGACCCAGTACTTC.

This chain uses TRBV27 with TRBJ1-1; the match to TRBD1 covers 9 bases. Germline CDR1 is MNHEY and CDR2 is SMNVEV (reference sequence). The V segment lost 2 bases and the J segment 7 bases; nucleotides outside the gene matches: 5. The CDR3 has 14 residues. In nucleotides, the CDR3 is TGTGCCAGCAGTTTACGGGACAGGGCCAATGAAGCTTTCTTT. This gives the protein CASSLRDRANEAFF.

This chain joins TRBV7-8 and TRBJ2-7, with TRBD1 matching 8 bases. Germline V gene lookup returns CDR1 SGHVS and CDR2 FQNEAQ. The CDR3 is 14 amino acids. V was clipped by 3 bases and J by 3 bases; unmatched bases: 4. The CDR3, as DNA: TGTGCCAGCAGCTTCGGGACAGGTGTCTACGAGCAGTACTTC. This gives the protein CASSFGTGVYEQYF.

The chain uses TRBV28 and TRBJ1-3; D perhaps matches TRBD1 (5 bases). V was trimmed by 6 bases and J by 7 bases, leaving 16 bases between them. The CDR3 has 14 amino acids. The germline gives CDR1 MDHEN, CDR2 SYDVKM. The CDR3 is CASSLGDRGNTIYF. The CDR3 DNA reads TGTGCCAGCAGCTTAGGGGATCGGGGGAACACCATATATTTT.

Here the CDR3 DNA reads TGTGCCAGCTCACCCGGTGGGGGCTGGGGCACTGAAGCTTTCTTT. Translation gives CASSPGGGWGTEAFF. This sequence joins TRBV18 and TRBJ1-1; TRBD1 might be the D (6 bases). CDR3 size: 15 residues. The V gene's germline CDR1 is KGHSH and CDR2 LQKENI. Trimming left V 3 bases short and J 4 bases short, with 15 bases between. Using reference TRBV18 and TRBJ1-1 for the parts outside the CDR3, the full variable domain is NAGVMQNPRHLVRRRGQEARLRCSPMKGHSHVYWYRQLPEEGLKFMVYLQKENIIDESGMPKERFSAEFPKEGPSILRIQQVVRGDSAAYFCASSPGGGWGTEAFFGQGTRLTVV.

V usage is TRBV6-6 and J usage is TRBJ2-6; 8 nucleotides align to TRBD2. Germline V CDR1 and CDR2: MNHNY, SVGAGI (reference sequence). This CDR3 has 16 residues. V dropped 7 bases and J dropped 4; count of bases not matched to a gene: 9. CDR3 amino acids: CASTLAGATGANVLTF. Written as DNA, the CDR3 is TGTGCCAGCACCCTAGCGGGTGCCACCGGGGCCAACGTCCTGACTTTC.

The rearrangement uses TRBV6-5 and TRBJ2-7; 8 nucleotides line up with TRBD1. The germline gives CDR1 MNHEY, CDR2 SVGAGI. The junction had 2 bases not matched to a gene; V was cut back by 5 bases and J by 5 bases. CDR3 length: 12 amino acids. The CDR3 protein is CASSTGGNEQYF. Written as DNA, the CDR3 is TGTGCCAGCAGTACAGGGGGGAACGAGCAGTACTTC.

The chain has TRBV10-3 and TRBJ1-2, with D uncertain. Germline values: CDR1 ENHRY, CDR2 SYGVKD. Trimming took 2 bases from V and 0 from J, leaving 4 bases between them. The CDR3 length is 13 residues. In DNA, the CDR3 is TGTGCCATCAGTGAGACAGCTAACTATGGCTACACCTTC. Translating it yields CAISETANYGYTF.

The chain combines TRBV28 with TRBJ1-1; 12 nucleotides align to TRBD1. V lost 8 bases to trimming and J lost 10 bases; unmatched junction nucleotides: 11. Germline CDR1 and CDR2: MDHEN and SYDVKM. The CDR3 sequence is 14 residues long. The CDR3 DNA sequence: TGTGCCAGCGGGGATACCGGGACAGGGGGCCGAGCTTTCTTT. This gives the protein CASGDTGTGGRAFF.

V is TRBV6-5 and J is TRBJ1-5, with TRBD1 matching 8 bases. Per the germline V gene, CDR1 is MNHEY and CDR2 is SVGAGI. Trimming removed 0 bases from V and 2 bases from J; junction bases left unmatched: 0. This CDR3 region has 15 residues. DNA for the CDR3: TGTGCCAGCAGTTACTCGACAGGGGGCAATCAGCCCCAGCATTTT. Translation: CASSYSTGGNQPQHF.

This clone has more than one count but fewer than ten. The genes are TRBV5-1 and TRBJ1-2; perhaps TRBD1 as D (5 bases). Germline V gene lookup returns CDR1 SGHRS and CDR2 YFSETQ. This CDR3 region has 12 residues. Trimming cost V 0 bases and J 6 bases, with 6 bases left between them. The CDR3 spells CASSLDRNGYTF. Here the CDR3 DNA reads TGCGCCAGCAGCTTGGACAGGAATGGCTACACCTTC.

This sequence joins TRBV2 and TRBJ1-6; D remains unclear. Germline CDR1 and CDR2: SNHLY and FYNNEI. V gave up 6 bases and J gave up 8 bases, with 11 bases separating them. The CDR3 consists of 13 residues. CDR3 in DNA: TGTGCCAGCAGCCGGGAGACCTATTCACCCCTCCACTTT. Translating it yields CASSRETYSPLHF.

The chain uses TRBV5-4 and TRBJ2-7; 16 bases map to TRBD2. The CDR3 runs to 18 residues. Germline V lookup: CDR1 SGHNT, CDR2 YYREEE (reference sequence). The ends lost 0 bases at V and 7 bases at J; junction bases unmatched: 10. CDR3 nucleotides: TGTGCCAGCAGCTTGGGAGGGACTAGCGGGAGGGACCGTGGGGAGCAGTACTTC. Its translation: CASSLGGTSGRDRGEQYF.